These 25 T cell receptor beta chains originate from one sample sequenced in a study of T cell repertoires in cytomegalovirus infection. One entry per CDR3 protein, called by TCRdb with MiXCR from the reads. This table has 700,000 to 950,000 distinct CDR3 sequences, 32% appearing once. No antigen is known for these receptors. Material: cultured CD8+ T cells from PBMCs, obtained from culture after CMV antigen stimulation. These receptors were taken from a human donor in good health (CMV status not recorded). Some clones in this sample may be carry-over from other donors' samples.

This clonotype appeared a few times. The chain links TRBV29-1 to TRBJ2-1; 12 positions agree with TRBD2. The CDR3 extends over 15 amino acids. V was pared by 1 base and J by 4 bases, with 2 bases of the junction left unmatched. CDR1 and CDR2 (germline): SQVTM, ANQGSEA. CDR3 protein: CSVEGLAGAYNEQFF. CDR3 DNA sequence: TGCAGCGTTGAAGGACTAGCGGGGGCTTACAATGAGCAGTTCTTC.

This clonotype was seen only once. This chain connects TRBV5-1 to TRBJ2-3, with a possible D match to TRBD2 (5 bases). Trimming stripped 4 bases from V and 7 bases from J, with 28 bases between. This CDR3 has 18 residues. Germline-derived CDR1 and CDR2 are SGHRS and YFSETQ. CDR3 nucleotides: TGCGCCAGCAGCGGAGGTGCGATCAGACCTCCCCGACGTTATACGCAGTATTTT. Amino acids: CASSGGAIRPPRRYTQYF.

In this sample, this clonotype turned up a few times. The rearrangement links TRBV4-2 to TRBJ2-2; 9 bases line up with TRBD2. The trim removed 0 bases at V and 5 bases at J, leaving 4 bases unmatched. Germline V gene sequence: CDR1 LGHNA, CDR2 YNFKEQ. The CDR3 is 16 amino acids. The DNA for the CDR3 is TGTGCCAGCAGCCAAGAGAATAGCGGGGGAACCGGGGAGCTGTTTTTT. Translated, it gives CASSQENSGGTGELFF.

This clonotype was seen more than once but under ten times. Written as DNA, the CDR3 is TGTGCCAGCAGTTACTCCCGCCCGGACGGCGCCCTAAGCCGCTACGAGCAGTACTTC. It encodes CASSYSRPDGALSRYEQYF. This sequence joins TRBV6-5 and TRBJ2-7; unclear D gene. V dropped 0 bases and J dropped 3 bases, with 24 bases sitting between them. Germline values: CDR1 MNHEY, CDR2 SVGAGI. CDR3 length: 19 amino acids.

This clonotype was detected a few times. This sequence joins TRBV6-1 and TRBJ2-3; TRBD2 agrees at 9 bases. Germline V gene sequence: CDR1 MNHNS, CDR2 SASEGT. V trimming: 2 bases; J trimming: 2 bases; junction bases outside the gene matches: 14. CDR3 length: 19 amino acids. CDR3 coding DNA: TGTGCCAGCAGTGAAACCACCCGAACTGCGGGGGGGCTCACAGATACGCAGTATTTT. It is translated as CASSETTRTAGGLTDTQYF.

The chain is built from TRBV10-3 and TRBJ2-6; D remains ambiguous. There are 18 residues in the CDR3. Germline V lookup: CDR1 ENHRY, CDR2 SYGVKD. Trimming removed 3 bases from V and 0 bases from J, with 15 bases in between. CDR3 bases: TGTGCCATCAGTGAATCCAAGTCCCTTGCCTCTGGGGCCAACGTCCTGACTTTC. Its translation: CAISESKSLASGANVLTF.

This clonotype was seen only a few times. This chain connects TRBV18 to TRBJ2-1; 7 bases fit TRBD2. V lost 3 bases, J lost 8 bases, and 13 bases stayed unmatched. The germline CDR1 and CDR2 sequences are KGHSH and LQKENI. This CDR3 contains 16 residues. The chain's CDR3 is CASSPRSLKGGDEQFF. The CDR3 nucleotides are TGTGCCAGCTCACCCAGGAGCTTGAAGGGAGGGGATGAGCAGTTCTTC.

This clonotype was seen once. V and J are TRBV12-3 or TRBV12-4 and TRBJ1-1, with TRBD1 matching over 8 bases. The CDR3 covers 15 residues. V shed 7 bases and J 4 bases; nucleotides not matched to a gene: 11. Here the CDR3 reads CASKTGDGVSTEAFF. CDR3 nucleotides: TGTGCCAGCAAGACAGGGGATGGAGTGAGCACTGAAGCTTTCTTT.

CDR3: CASGLQGEQFF. The CDR3 DNA reads as TGTGCTAGTGGTTTGCAGGGTGAGCAGTTCTTC. The chain recombines TRBV12-5 with TRBJ2-1; a possible D gene is TRBD1 (5 bases). This CDR3 has 11 residues. Germline loops: CDR1 LGHNT, CDR2 FRNRAP. Trimming removed 2 bases from V and 9 bases from J, with 5 bases in between.

This chain joins TRBV19 and TRBJ2-4; TRBD1 agrees at 12 bases. Germline trimming cut 4 bases from V and 1 base from J; bases unmatched to any gene: 8. Per the germline V gene, CDR1 is LNHDA and CDR2 is SQIVND (reference sequence). This CDR3 is built from 18 residues. The CDR3 is CASSTGTGGNWAKNIQYF. The CDR3, as DNA: TGTGCCAGTAGTACCGGGACAGGGGGCAATTGGGCCAAAAACATTCAGTACTTC.

The chain has TRBV6-2 or TRBV6-3 and TRBJ2-6; 9 bases are shared with TRBD1. The CDR3 loop spans 19 amino acids. Germline CDR1 reads MNHEY; CDR2 reads SVGEGT. Trimming took 8 bases from V and 0 from J; bases not matched to a gene: 14. The DNA for the CDR3 is TGTGCCAGCGGGCGAACGGGACAGGGAATTAGCTCTGGGGCCAACGTCCTGACTTTC. Its protein product is CASGRTGQGISSGANVLTF.

The gene calls are TRBV6-5 and TRBJ1-2; TRBD1 is a possible D gene (5 bases). Deletions cut 0 bases from V and 8 bases from J, with 7 bases between. The V gene's germline CDR1 is MNHEY and CDR2 SVGAGI. The CDR3 consists of 12 residues. This chain's CDR3 is CASSYSGEGYTF. CDR3 DNA sequence: TGTGCCAGCAGTTACTCAGGGGAAGGCTACACCTTC.

This clonotype has at least ten counts. CDR3 bases: TGTGCCAGCAGCCCGACAGGGAACGAGCAGTACGTC. Encoded protein: CASSPTGNEQYV. The gene calls are TRBV7-9 and TRBJ2-7; TRBD1 matches 7 bases. Germline values: CDR1 SEHNR, CDR2 FQNEAQ (reference sequence). The CDR3 is 12 amino acids. J gave up 5 bases and V 5 bases, and 3 bases lay outside the gene matches.

The sample holds many counts of this clonotype. This sequence joins TRBV7-8 and TRBJ2-3; D is unclear. Germline CDR1 reads SGHVS; CDR2 reads FQNEAQ. CDR3 size: 12 residues. V was cut by 5 bases and J by 6 bases, with 9 bases left in between. The CDR3 here is CASSEAADTQYF. In DNA form, the CDR3 reads TGTGCCAGCAGCGAGGCGGCGGATACGCAGTATTTT. Based on the CDR3 plus reference TRBV7-8 and TRBJ2-3, the full variable domain is GAGVSQSPRYKVAKRGQDVALRCDPISGHVSLFWYQQALGQGPEFLTYFQNEAQLDKSGLPSDRFFAERPEGSVSTLKIQRTQQEDSAVYLCASSEAADTQYFGPGTRLTVL.

V usage is TRBV29-1 and J usage is TRBJ1-4; maybe TRBD1 (6 bases). Between the trimmed V and J ends, which lost 6 bases and 8 bases, there was a span of 19 bases. This CDR3 spans 14 amino acids. Germline V gives CDR1 SQVTM, CDR2 ANQGSEA. The DNA of the CDR3 is TGCAGCGTGAGGGGGGGCAGGGAACGAGAAAAACTGTTTTTT. Encoded protein: CSVRGGREREKLFF.

This clonotype came up a few times. The chain links TRBV10-3 to TRBJ2-7; 7 bases match TRBD1. V trimming: 6 bases; J trimming: 7 bases; junction bases outside the gene matches: 6. This CDR3 contains 12 residues. CDR1 ENHRY and CDR2 SYGVKD come from the germline V gene. The CDR3 DNA follows: TGTGCCATCAGGGTAGACAGGGAAGAGCAGTACTTC. The encoded protein is CAIRVDREEQYF.

The V call is TRBV27, the J call TRBJ2-3; possible D gene TRBD2, 7 bases. The CDR3 loop spans 17 amino acids. V lost 1 base and J 2 bases, leaving 16 bases between the germline ends. Per germline, CDR1 MNHEY and CDR2 SMNVEV (reference sequence). CDR3 bases: TGTGCCAGCAGTTTATACGGGGGGCTGACTAACACAGATACGCAGTATTTT. Protein product: CASSLYGGLTNTDTQYF.

This clonotype was seen a few times. The genes are TRBV7-9 and TRBJ2-7; maybe TRBD1 (6 bases). Germline CDR1 and CDR2: SEHNR and FQNEAQ (reference sequence). The CDR3 covers 14 residues. V was cut by 4 bases and J by 1 base, with 11 bases left in between. The CDR3 DNA reads TGTGCCAGCAGCTCCCGGGACATGTCCTACGAGCAGTACTTC. Translated: CASSSRDMSYEQYF.

This clonotype was seen a few times. The chain carries TRBV18 and TRBJ2-5, with TRBD1 matching over 7 bases. The ends lost 3 bases at V and 0 bases at J; junction bases unmatched: 4. The CDR3 is made up of 15 amino acids. CDR1 is KGHSH and CDR2 is LQKENI in the germline V gene. CDR3 sequence (DNA): TGTGCCAGCTCACCCCCGGGACAGAACCAAGAGACCCAGTACTTC. Its translation is CASSPPGQNQETQYF.

Points on this clonotype: The CDR3 does not end in the conserved phenylalanine or tryptophan, so this is likely a read error. This chain joins TRBV7-3 and TRBJ2-5; no firm D call. Germline V gene data show CDR1 as SGHTA and CDR2 as FQGTGA. The V and J ends lost 6 bases and 1 base respectively, with 18 bases between them. CDR3 length equals 16 residues. The CDR3 coding sequence is TGTGCCAGCAGTCCCTCTCTGCCAGGCCCCCAAGAGACCCAGTACTCC. As protein: CASSPSLPGPQETQYS.

This clonotype was observed a handful of times. The rearrangement joins TRBV27 to TRBJ1-5; D not resolved. The V and J ends lost 4 bases and 3 bases respectively, with 7 bases between them. From germline, CDR1 is MNHEY and CDR2 SMNVEV (reference sequence). This CDR3 has 13 residues. This CDR3 is CASSWQTNQPQHF. The CDR3 DNA is TGTGCCAGCAGTTGGCAGACCAATCAGCCCCAGCATTTT.

The V gene is TRBV29-1, the J gene TRBJ1-1; 7 bases fit TRBD1. Losses at the gene ends were 5 bases for V and 1 base for J; bases not matched to a gene: 4. CDR1 is SQVTM, CDR2 ANQGSEA, per germline. The CDR3 covers 13 residues. CDR3: CSVQGGENTEAFF. The CDR3 region has the DNA TGCAGCGTTCAGGGGGGGGAGAACACTGAAGCTTTCTTT.

CDR3 protein: CASSMSSSYNSPLHF. The CDR3 bases are TGTGCCAGTAGTATGTCGAGCTCCTATAATTCACCCCTCCACTTT. This rearrangement joins TRBV19 to TRBJ1-6; D ambiguous. From germline, CDR1 is LNHDA and CDR2 SQIVND (reference sequence). The germline V and J ends were trimmed by 3 bases and 0 bases, with 6 bases remaining between them. This CDR3 spans 15 amino acids.

The chain recombines TRBV10-3 with TRBJ2-2, with TRBD2 matching 9 bases. Per germline, CDR1 ENHRY and CDR2 SYGVKD. The CDR3 runs to 16 residues. The ends lost 7 bases at V and 4 bases at J; junction bases unmatched: 10. CDR3 nucleotides: TGTGCCATCACGGGGCGGGGGGGCCCCGGCACCGGGGAGCTGTTTTTT. Amino acid sequence: CAITGRGGPGTGELFF.

The J gene is TRBJ2-4, the V gene TRBV7-6; tentative D call: TRBD1 (6 bases). The germline V gene encodes CDR1 SGHVS and CDR2 FNYEAQ. The CDR3 has 16 residues. The V and J ends lost 1 base and 0 bases respectively, with 10 bases between them. CDR3 nucleotide sequence: TGTGCCAGCAGCTTAGGGTGGGGGCTAGCCAAAAACATTCAGTACTTC. Amino acid sequence: CASSLGWGLAKNIQYF.